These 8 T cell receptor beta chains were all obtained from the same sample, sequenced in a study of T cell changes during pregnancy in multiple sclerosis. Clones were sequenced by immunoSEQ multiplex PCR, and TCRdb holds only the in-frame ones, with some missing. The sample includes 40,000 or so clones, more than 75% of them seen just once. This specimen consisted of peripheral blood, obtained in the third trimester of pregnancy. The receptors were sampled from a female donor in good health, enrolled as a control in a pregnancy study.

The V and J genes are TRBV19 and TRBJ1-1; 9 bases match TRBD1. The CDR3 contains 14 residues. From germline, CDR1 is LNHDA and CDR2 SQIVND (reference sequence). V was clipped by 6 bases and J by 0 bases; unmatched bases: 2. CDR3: CASSRQGVNTEAFF. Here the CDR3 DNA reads TGTGCCAGTAGCAGACAGGGGGTGAACACTGAAGCTTTCTTT.

The CDR3 nucleotides read TGTGCCAGCAGCACCGGAAGCGCAGATACGCAGTATTTT. Amino acid sequence: CASSTGSADTQYF. The rearrangement joins TRBV7-3 to TRBJ2-3; D gene unclear. V gave up 5 bases and J gave up 4 bases, with 10 bases separating them. The CDR3 runs 13 residues. The germline gives CDR1 SGHTA, CDR2 FQGTGA.

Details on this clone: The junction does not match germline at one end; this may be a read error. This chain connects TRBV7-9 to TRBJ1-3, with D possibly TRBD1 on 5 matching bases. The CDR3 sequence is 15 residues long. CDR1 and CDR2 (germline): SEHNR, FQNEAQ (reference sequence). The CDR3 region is CASSPRGGAGNAIYF. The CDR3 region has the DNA TGTGCCAGCAGCCCCCGCGGAGGGGCTGGAAACGCCATATATTTT.

The CDR3 sequence: CASRGQGRYEQYF. CDR3 in DNA: TGTGCCAGCAGAGGACAGGGTCGGTACGAGCAGTACTTC. This sequence joins TRBV28 and TRBJ2-7; TRBD1 aligns across 8 bases. This CDR3 has 13 residues. CDR1 and CDR2 (germline): MDHEN, SYDVKM. V was clipped by 6 bases and J by 4 bases; unmatched bases: 5. Full variable domain (remainder filled in from reference TRBV28 and TRBJ2-7): DVKVTQSSRYLVKRTGEKVFLECVQDMDHENMFWYRQDPGLGLRLIYFSYDVKMKEKGDIPEGYSVSREKKERFSLILESASTNQTSMYLCASRGQGRYEQYFGPGTRLTVT.

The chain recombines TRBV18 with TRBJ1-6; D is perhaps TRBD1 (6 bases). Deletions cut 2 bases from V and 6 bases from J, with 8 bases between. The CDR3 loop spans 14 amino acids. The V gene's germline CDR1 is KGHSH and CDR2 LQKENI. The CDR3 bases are TGTGCCAGCTCACCAGGACAGACTAATTCACCCCTCCACTTT. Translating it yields CASSPGQTNSPLHF. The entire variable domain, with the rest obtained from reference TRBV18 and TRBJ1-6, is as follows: NAGVMQNPRHLVRRRGQEARLRCSPMKGHSHVYWYRQLPEEGLKFMVYLQKENIIDESGMPKERFSAEFPKEGPSILRIQQVVRGDSAAYFCASSPGQTNSPLHFGNGTRLTVT.

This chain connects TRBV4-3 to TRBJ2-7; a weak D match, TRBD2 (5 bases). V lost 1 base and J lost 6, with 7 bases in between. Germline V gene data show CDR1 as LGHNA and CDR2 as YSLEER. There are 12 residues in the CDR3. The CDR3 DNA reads TGCGCCAGCAGCCAAGCCGGAGGCGAGCAGTACTTC. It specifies CASSQAGGEQYF.

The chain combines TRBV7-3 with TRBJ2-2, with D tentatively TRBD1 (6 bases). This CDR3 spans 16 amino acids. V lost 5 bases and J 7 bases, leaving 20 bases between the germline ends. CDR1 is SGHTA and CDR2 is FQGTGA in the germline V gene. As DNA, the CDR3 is TGTGCCAGCAGCCTTCGGGGACCCCAAGGGGGCGGGGAGCTGTTTTTT. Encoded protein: CASSLRGPQGGGELFF.

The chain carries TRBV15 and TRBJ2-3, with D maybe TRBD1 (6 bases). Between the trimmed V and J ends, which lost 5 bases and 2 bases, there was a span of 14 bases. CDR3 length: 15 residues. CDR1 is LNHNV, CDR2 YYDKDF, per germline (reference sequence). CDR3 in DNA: TGTGCCACCAGCGGGATGACAGGTTACACAGATACGCAGTATTTT. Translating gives CATSGMTGYTDTQYF.